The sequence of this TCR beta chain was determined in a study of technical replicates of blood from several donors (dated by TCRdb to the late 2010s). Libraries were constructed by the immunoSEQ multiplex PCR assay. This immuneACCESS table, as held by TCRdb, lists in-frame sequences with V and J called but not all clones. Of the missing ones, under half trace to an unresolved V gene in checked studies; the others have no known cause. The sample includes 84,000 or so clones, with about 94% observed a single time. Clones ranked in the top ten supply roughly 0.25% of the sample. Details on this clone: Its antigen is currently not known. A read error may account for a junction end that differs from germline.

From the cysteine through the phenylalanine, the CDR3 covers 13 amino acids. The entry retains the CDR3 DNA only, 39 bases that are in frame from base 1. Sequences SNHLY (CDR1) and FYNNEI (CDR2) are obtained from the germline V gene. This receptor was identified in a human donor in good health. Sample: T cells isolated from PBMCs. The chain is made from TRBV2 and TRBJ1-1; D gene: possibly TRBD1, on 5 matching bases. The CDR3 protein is CAGRAGMNTEAFF. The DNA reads TGTGCCGGCAGAGCAGGGATGAACACTGAAGCTTTCTTT.